These 12 T cell receptor beta chains came from one sample sequenced in a study of shared clonotypes between healthy human individuals. Some clones are missing from TCRdb's copy, which holds only in-frame ones; the method was immunoSEQ multiplex PCR. Of some 1,100,000 clones in the sample, roughly 74% were seen once. The source material was memory CD4+ T cells from PBMCs. Subset of the sample: CD45RA-negative fraction. All receptors come from a man younger than 35 in good health. Some clones in this sample may be carry-over from other donors' samples.

This clone was found a few times. The chain joins TRBV29-1 to TRBJ2-5; D possibly uses TRBD1 or TRBD2 (6 bases each). Trimming pared 4 bases from V and 11 bases from J, leaving 17 bases between. The CDR3 contains 12 residues. Looked up from germline, CDR1 is SQVTM and CDR2 is ANQGSEA. The CDR3 reads CSVAGAGREQYF. DNA of the CDR3: TGCAGCGTTGCGGGGGCCGGTAGGGAGCAGTACTTC.

On this clone itself: The same CDR3 arises from other DNA sequences in this sample as well. The chain combines TRBV5-1 with TRBJ2-3; 13 bases map to TRBD2. With 4 bases clipped from V and 4 bases from J, the junction kept 3 bases outside the gene matches. The length of the CDR3 is 15 residues. Germline CDR1 is SGHRS and CDR2 is YFSETQ. CDR3 bases: TGCGCCAGCAGCCCTGGACTAGCGGGAGCAGATACGCAGTATTTT. This codes for CASSPGLAGADTQYF.

The chain couples TRBV11-2 to TRBJ1-3; D remains ambiguous. V lost 5 bases and J 0 bases, leaving 14 bases between the germline ends. Germline CDR1 reads SGHAT; CDR2 reads FQNNGV. The CDR3 contains 16 residues. CDR3 DNA sequence: TGTGCCAGCAGCATCTCCGCGGCGAACTCTGGAAACACCATATATTTT. As protein: CASSISAANSGNTIYF.

Only one count was recorded for this clone. The genes are TRBV28 and TRBJ1-1, with D perhaps matching TRBD1 (5 bases). Deletions cut 6 bases from V and 5 bases from J, with 22 bases between. CDR1 is MDHEN and CDR2 is SYDVKM in the germline V gene. CDR3 length equals 16 residues. Here the CDR3 DNA reads TGTGCCAGCAGGGTGGAAACCGGGACGATTAGGACTGAAGCTTTCTTT. Its translation is CASRVETGTIRTEAFF. The entire variable domain, with the rest obtained from reference TRBV28 and TRBJ1-1, is as follows: DVKVTQSSRYLVKRTGEKVFLECVQDMDHENMFWYRQDPGLGLRLIYFSYDVKMKEKGDIPEGYSVSREKKERFSLILESASTNQTSMYLCASRVETGTIRTEAFFGQGTRLTVV.

This sequence joins TRBV2 and TRBJ2-7; TRBD1 matches at 10 bases. This CDR3 spans 18 amino acids. Germline-derived CDR1 and CDR2 are SNHLY and FYNNEI. Unmatched junction bases numbered 17, after V lost 9 bases and J lost 0 bases. The CDR3 DNA reads as TGTGCCAGTGAGGCCGCGACAGGGGGCTCAGGAAACTCCTACGAGCAGTACTTC. Translation gives CASEAATGGSGNSYEQYF. Looking up the rest from reference TRBV2 and TRBJ2-7 gives the full variable domain: EPEVTQTPSHQVTQMGQEVILRCVPISNHLYFYWYRQILGQKVEFLVSFYNNEISEKSEIFDDQFSVERPDGSNFTLKIRSTKLEDSAMYFCASEAATGGSGNSYEQYFGPGTRLTVT.

V and J are TRBV19 and TRBJ2-6; 7 nucleotides match TRBD1. The CDR3 consists of 18 residues. V lost 2 bases, J lost 2 bases, and 9 bases stayed unmatched. Germline V CDR1 and CDR2: LNHDA, SQIVND (reference sequence). CDR3 nucleotide sequence: TGTGCCAGTAGTATACGGCAGGGGGTAGGGGCTGGGGCCAACGTCCTGACTTTC. It encodes CASSIRQGVGAGANVLTF.

This clone was picked up one time. This specimen includes other DNA sequences encoding the same CDR3. The chain links TRBV5-4 to TRBJ2-7, with 7 bases identical to TRBD2. V lost 0 bases, J lost 3 bases, and 6 bases stayed unmatched. The CDR3 runs 15 residues. Germline loops: CDR1 SGHNT, CDR2 YYREEE (reference sequence). The CDR3 nucleotides are TGTGCCAGCAGCTTGGCTTCAAGCGGGAACTACGAGCAGTACTTC. Translated: CASSLASSGNYEQYF.

The gene calls are TRBV19 and TRBJ2-2; 9 bases map to TRBD1. Trimming cost V 7 bases and J 5 bases; bases outside gene matches: 14. The CDR3 has 17 residues. The germline gives CDR1 LNHDA, CDR2 SQIVND (reference sequence). The CDR3 region is CASKDRYGTGRTGELFF. In nucleotides, the CDR3 is TGTGCCAGTAAGGACCGTTACGGGACAGGGAGGACCGGGGAGCTGTTTTTT.

The chain carries TRBV27 and TRBJ1-5; D might be TRBD1 (6 bases). V shed 3 bases and J shed 4 bases, with 10 bases lying between them. The CDR3 consists of 14 residues. Per germline, CDR1 MNHEY and CDR2 SMNVEV (reference sequence). The DNA for the CDR3 is TGTGCCAGCAGTTTTGGGGGCGAGAATCAGCCCCAGCATTTT. It specifies CASSFGGENQPQHF.

This clone was recorded many times. The chain uses TRBV5-1 and TRBJ1-2, with unresolved D. This CDR3 has 14 amino acids. CDR1 is SGHRS and CDR2 is YFSETQ in the germline V gene. Trimming left V 1 base short and J 6 bases short, with 13 bases between. This CDR3 reads CASSLYGSPDGYTF. CDR3 DNA: TGCGCCAGCAGCTTGTATGGGAGCCCGGATGGCTACACCTTC.

The chain is built from TRBV28 and TRBJ2-1, with 10 bases that match TRBD2. V shed 7 bases and J 4 bases; nucleotides not matched to a gene: 4. The CDR3 runs to 14 residues. CDR1 is MDHEN, CDR2 SYDVKM, per germline. The CDR3 region is CASIPSGSYNEQFF. CDR3 sequence (DNA): TGTGCCAGCATCCCTAGCGGGAGTTACAATGAGCAGTTCTTC.

This clone was detected only a few times. The chain carries TRBV5-1 and TRBJ1-2; D gene ambiguous. The CDR3 is made up of 14 amino acids. Trimming left V 5 bases short and J 3 bases short, with 14 bases between. The germline gives CDR1 SGHRS, CDR2 YFSETQ. CDR3 amino acids: CASRLSRVDYGYTF. The CDR3, as DNA: TGCGCCAGCAGGTTGTCAAGGGTCGACTATGGCTACACCTTC.